The 22 T cell receptor beta chains reported below all come from one sample, sequenced in a study of siplizumab effects on memory and regulatory T cells. Data came from immunoSEQ multiplex PCR; TCRdb stores just in-frame clones and leaves some out. The sample includes about 91,000 clones, approximately 96% of them seen just once. Sequencing was performed on naive CD4+ T cells sorted from blood. The receptors were gathered from a human donor in good health.

This sequence joins TRBV6-4 and TRBJ2-1; tentatively, D is TRBD2 (7 bases). The CDR3 spans 15 residues. CDR1 is MRHNA and CDR2 is SNTAGT in the germline V gene. V shed 7 bases and J shed 4 bases, with 17 bases lying between them. In nucleotides, the CDR3 is TGTGCCAGCACTACTGAGAGGGGGGGGTACAATGAGCAGTTCTTC. It translates to CASTTERGGYNEQFF.

This CDR3 is CASSFGGASTDTQYF. In DNA, the CDR3 is TGTGCCAGCAGTTTTGGAGGGGCGAGCACAGATACGCAGTATTTT. The chain employs TRBV28 and TRBJ2-3, with D possibly matching TRBD2 (6 bases). CDR3 size: 15 residues. Germline V gives CDR1 MDHEN, CDR2 SYDVKM. V gave up 3 bases and J gave up 0 bases, with 10 bases separating them.

The rearrangement uses TRBV5-1 and TRBJ2-1, with D perhaps TRBD1 (6 bases). The CDR3 extends over 15 amino acids. Deletions cut 3 bases from V and 4 bases from J, with 14 bases between. Germline V lookup: CDR1 SGHRS, CDR2 YFSETQ. The CDR3 here is CASSWEQGPYNEQFF. CDR3 sequence (DNA): TGCGCCAGCAGCTGGGAACAGGGCCCATACAATGAGCAGTTCTTC. The full variable domain, with the rest looked up from reference TRBV5-1 and TRBJ2-1, is KAGVTQTPRYLIKTRGQQVTLSCSPISGHRSVSWYQQTPGQGLQFLFEYFSETQRNKGNFPGRFSGRQFSNSRSEMNVSTLELGDSALYLCASSWEQGPYNEQFFGPGTRLTVL.

The rearrangement uses TRBV29-1 and TRBJ1-2; D is uncertain. There are 14 residues in the CDR3. V was trimmed by 0 bases and J by 0 bases, leaving 8 bases between them. Germline values: CDR1 SQVTM, CDR2 ANQGSEA. The CDR3 DNA reads as TGCAGCGTTGAAGACCAAGGAGCTAACTATGGCTACACCTTC. Translated: CSVEDQGANYGYTF.

The V gene is TRBV28, the J gene TRBJ1-4; D remains unclear. The germline V gene has CDR1 MDHEN and CDR2 SYDVKM. CDR3 length equals 14 residues. The V and J ends lost 5 bases and 4 bases respectively, with 11 bases between them. Here the CDR3 DNA reads TGTGCCAGCAGTCCCAGTCCCTATAATGAAAAACTGTTTTTT. Translation gives CASSPSPYNEKLFF.

The V and J genes are TRBV7-9 and TRBJ1-4; maybe TRBD1 (5 bases). Germline V gene sequence: CDR1 SEHNR, CDR2 FQNEAQ (reference sequence). There are 15 residues in the CDR3. Trimming cost V 6 bases and J 7 bases, with 18 bases left between them. The DNA for the CDR3 is TGTGCCAGCAGTTCTCAGGGTTCCGCGGGTGAAAAACTGTTTTTT. Protein sequence: CASSSQGSAGEKLFF. The entire variable domain, with the rest obtained from reference TRBV7-9 and TRBJ1-4, is as follows: DTGVSQNPRHKITKRGQNVTFRCDPISEHNRLYWYRQTLGQGPEFLTYFQNEAQLEKSRLLSDRFSAERPKGSFSTLEIQRTEQGDSAMYLCASSSQGSAGEKLFFGSGTQLSVL.

This rearrangement joins TRBV9 to TRBJ2-7; TRBD1 is a possible D gene (8 bases). The CDR3 covers 15 residues. Germline CDR1 reads SGDLS; CDR2 reads YYNGEE. V lost 2 bases and J 9 bases, leaving 21 bases between the germline ends. In DNA, the CDR3 is TGTGCCAGCAGCGTCCGGGGGGCAGGGGGCGATAGGCAGTACTTC. Encoded protein: CASSVRGAGGDRQYF.

The chain employs TRBV7-2 and TRBJ2-1, with D possibly matching TRBD2 (7 bases). The CDR3 contains 15 residues. V shed 0 bases and J shed 4 bases, with 10 bases lying between them. Germline-derived CDR1 and CDR2 are SGHTA and FQGNSA. As DNA, the CDR3 is TGTGCCAGCAGCTTAGCGGGGGGGGCTTACAATGAGCAGTTCTTC. It is translated as CASSLAGGAYNEQFF.

The rearrangement uses TRBV15 and TRBJ2-3; a weak D match, TRBD1 (5 bases). Germline-derived CDR1 and CDR2 are LNHNV and YYDKDF (reference sequence). V was clipped by 1 base and J by 4 bases, with 9 bases between them. There are 14 residues in the CDR3. The CDR3 DNA reads TGTGCCACCAGCAGAGGTGGGGCACCAGATACGCAGTATTTT. Protein: CATSRGGAPDTQYF.

The chain joins TRBV7-9 to TRBJ2-7, with a possible D match to TRBD1 (5 bases). The CDR3 spans 14 residues. Germline values: CDR1 SEHNR, CDR2 FQNEAQ (reference sequence). V was pared by 1 base and J by 2 bases, with 9 bases between. CDR3 residues: CASSLGTPAYEQYF. In nucleotides, the CDR3 is TGTGCCAGCAGCTTAGGGACACCCGCCTACGAGCAGTACTTC.

The J gene is TRBJ2-1, the V gene TRBV5-1; TRBD2 might be the D (5 bases). V lost 3 bases, J lost 7 bases, and 17 bases lay in between. The CDR3 spans 15 residues. Germline V lookup: CDR1 SGHRS, CDR2 YFSETQ. CDR3 sequence: CASSSTGIPGNEQFF. The CDR3 nucleotides are TGCGCCAGCAGCTCAACCGGGATACCGGGAAATGAGCAGTTCTTC.

The chain links TRBV6-1 to TRBJ1-1; D ambiguous. There are 14 residues in the CDR3. Germline CDR1 and CDR2: MNHNS and SASEGT. V shed 7 bases and J shed 1 base, with 13 bases lying between them. The CDR3 region is CASKIGVQNTEAFF. DNA for the CDR3: TGTGCCAGCAAGATTGGGGTTCAGAACACTGAAGCTTTCTTT.

The chain joins TRBV7-9 to TRBJ2-5; no reliable D call. The J call is in doubt because the DNA end fits TRBJ2-7 better. Germline V gives CDR1 SEHNR, CDR2 FQNEAQ (reference sequence). The CDR3 totals 13 residues. CDR3 sequence reads: CASSPTDYYEQYF. The CDR3 nucleotides read TGTGCCAGCAGTCCTACCGATTACTACGAGCAGTACTTC.

The chain links TRBV6-5 to TRBJ2-7; TRBD2 aligns across 7 bases. The trim removed 5 bases at V and 3 bases at J, leaving 10 bases unmatched. The CDR3 is made up of 15 amino acids. Germline CDR1 MNHEY, CDR2 SVGAGI. DNA for the CDR3: TGTGCCAGCAGTCCCATAGTGGCGGGGGACTACGAGCAGTACTTC. Translation: CASSPIVAGDYEQYF.

This clone was observed once. The chain joins TRBV7-9 to TRBJ2-4; D is uncertain. The CDR3 sequence is 11 residues long. With 4 bases removed from V and 16 bases from J, the gap between germline ends came to 14 bases. Germline CDR1 and CDR2: SEHNR and FQNEAQ (reference sequence). The DNA for the CDR3 is TGTGCCAGCAGCTCCCAGGCCCTCCTATACTTC. It codes for CASSSQALLYF.

The V gene is TRBV18, the J gene TRBJ2-7; D is undetermined. This CDR3 has 14 amino acids. Germline assignment: CDR1 KGHSH and CDR2 LQKENI. V was cut by 5 bases and J by 2 bases, with 13 bases left in between. The CDR3 reads CASSSLGLAYEQYF. CDR3 in DNA: TGTGCCAGCTCATCCCTAGGGCTGGCCTACGAGCAGTACTTC.

V gene TRBV18 combines with J gene TRBJ2-7, with D unresolved. The germline CDR1 and CDR2 sequences are KGHSH and LQKENI. Deletions cut 2 bases from V and 6 bases from J, with 8 bases between. This CDR3 has 12 residues. As DNA, the CDR3 is TGTGCCAGCTCACCATACCGCAGCGAGCAGTACTTC. As protein: CASSPYRSEQYF.

The J gene is TRBJ2-3, the V gene TRBV5-4; no firm D call. Trimming cost V 4 bases and J 0 bases, with 9 bases left between them. There are 14 residues in the CDR3. Germline lookup yields CDR1 SGHNT and CDR2 YYREEE (reference sequence). For the CDR3, the DNA is TGTGCCAGCAGCCCGGACGGAAGCACAGATACGCAGTATTTT. Its protein is CASSPDGSTDTQYF.

The chain uses TRBV6-5 and TRBJ2-5, with 8 bases aligning to TRBD1. CDR3 length: 13 amino acids. The germline V gene encodes CDR1 MNHEY and CDR2 SVGAGI. The ends lost 6 bases at V and 5 bases at J; junction bases unmatched: 5. The DNA of the CDR3 is TGTGCCAGCAGGCCCAGGGGGCGGGAGACCCAGTACTTC. It codes for CASRPRGRETQYF.

V is TRBV7-3 and J is TRBJ2-3, with 9 bases identical to TRBD2. Germline V gives CDR1 SGHTA, CDR2 FQGTGA. J gave up 4 bases and V 5 bases, and 7 bases lay outside the gene matches. This CDR3 contains 15 residues. CDR3 sequence: CASSPLAGRPDTQYF. For the CDR3, the DNA is TGTGCCAGCAGCCCCCTAGCGGGGAGGCCAGATACGCAGTATTTT.

The rearrangement uses TRBV4-3 and TRBJ1-5; 9 positions agree with TRBD1. Germline V lookup: CDR1 LGHNA, CDR2 YSLEER. After removal of 0 bases from V and 0 bases from J, the junction contained 9 bases not matched to a gene. CDR3 length: 19 residues. The CDR3 DNA is TGCGCCAGCAGCCAAGATTTCGGGACAGGGAGGACTAGCAATCAGCCCCAGCATTTT. Its protein is CASSQDFGTGRTSNQPQHF.

The gene calls are TRBV28 and TRBJ2-1, with D tentatively TRBD1 (6 bases). The ends were cut back, 5 bases at V and 8 bases at J, with 22 bases in the middle. The germline V gene has CDR1 MDHEN and CDR2 SYDVKM. This CDR3 has 16 amino acids. CDR3 sequence (DNA): TGTGCCAGCAGTGACCCGACAGGTCGTAGTTCCCATGAGCAGTTCTTC. Its protein is CASSDPTGRSSHEQFF.